A selection of T cell receptor beta chains follows, all from one sample in a study of blood T cell repertoires in COVID-19. Repertoires were generated with immunoSEQ multiplex PCR, while TCRdb's copy carries only in-frame clones and drops some. The sample records fewer than 95,000 clones, about two thirds being singletons. The sample was peripheral blood. All receptors derive from a woman aged 80 or older with acute or convalescent COVID-19. Each CDR3 is given with its conserved first and last residue.

CASSGGTDNQPQHF | TRBJ1-5 | TRBV7-9
CAIFGTGSVGYTF | TRBJ1-2 | TRBV10-3
CASSSSRVGYTF | TRBJ1-2 | TRBV7-2
CASSLGRDRGEQYF | TRBJ2-7 | TRBV7-9
CASSQSGTDGEKLFF | TRBJ1-4 | TRBV11-3
CASSFDTQTQYF | TRBJ2-5 | TRBV7-2
CASSLPYDNSYGYTF | TRBJ1-2 | TRBV7-8
CASSVTKINYGYTF | TRBJ1-2 | TRBV2
CASSRSWGENYEQYF | TRBJ2-7 | TRBV4-1
CASSLSGSGNTIYF | TRBJ1-3 | TRBV5-5
CASSPPDRGGTKNIQYF | TRBJ2-4 | TRBV28
CASSEALWGQGTGYTF | TRBJ1-2 | TRBV2
CASSAGDRQPQHF | TRBJ1-5 | TRBV11-2
CASSYGGLAENTGELFF | TRBJ2-2 | TRBV6-2/TRBV6-3
CASSPTALNTEAFF | TRBJ1-1 | TRBV7-8
CASSLYPRGPVGYTF | TRBJ1-2 | TRBV7-8